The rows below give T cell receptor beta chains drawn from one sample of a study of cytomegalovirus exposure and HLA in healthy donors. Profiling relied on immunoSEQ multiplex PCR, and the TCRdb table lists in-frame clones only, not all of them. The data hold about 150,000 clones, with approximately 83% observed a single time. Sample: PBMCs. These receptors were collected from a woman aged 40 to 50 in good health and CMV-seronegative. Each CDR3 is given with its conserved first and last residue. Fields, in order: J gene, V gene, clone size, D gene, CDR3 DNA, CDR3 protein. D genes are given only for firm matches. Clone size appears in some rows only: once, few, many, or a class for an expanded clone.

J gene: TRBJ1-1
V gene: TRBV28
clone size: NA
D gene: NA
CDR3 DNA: TGTGCCAGCAGGGCAAGGGGTCCCAACTTCAACACTGAAGCTTTCTTT
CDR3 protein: CASRARGPNFNTEAFF

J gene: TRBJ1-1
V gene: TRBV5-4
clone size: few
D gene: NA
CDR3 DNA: TGTGCCAGCAGCTCCCGGGGGGACACTGAAGCTTTCTTT
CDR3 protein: CASSSRGDTEAFF

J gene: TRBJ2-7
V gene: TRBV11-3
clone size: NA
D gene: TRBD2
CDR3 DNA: TGTGCCAGCAGCTTGAGGGAGGGGAGCTACGAGCAGTACTTC
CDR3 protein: CASSLREGSYEQYF

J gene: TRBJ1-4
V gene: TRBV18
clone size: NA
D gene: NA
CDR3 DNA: TGTGCCAGCTCGCAGGGGTTAACTAATGAAAAACTGTTTTTT
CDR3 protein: CASSQGLTNEKLFF

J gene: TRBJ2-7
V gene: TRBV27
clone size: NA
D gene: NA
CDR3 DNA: TGTGCCAGCAGGTCCTCAGGTGTCGAGCAGTACTTC
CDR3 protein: CASRSSGVEQYF

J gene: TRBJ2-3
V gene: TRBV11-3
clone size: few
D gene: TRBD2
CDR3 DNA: TGTGCCAGCAGCCCGACTAGCGGCACAGATACGCAGTATTTT
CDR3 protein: CASSPTSGTDTQYF

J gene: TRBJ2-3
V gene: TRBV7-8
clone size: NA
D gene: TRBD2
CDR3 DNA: TGTGCCAGCACCTTCTGGATGGATAGCGGGAGCGCAGATACGCAGTATTTT
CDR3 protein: CASTFWMDSGSADTQYF

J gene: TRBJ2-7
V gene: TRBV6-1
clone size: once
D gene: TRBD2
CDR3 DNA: TGTGCCGCGCGGGGGGCCTCCTACGAGCAGTACTTC
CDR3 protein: CAARGASYEQYF

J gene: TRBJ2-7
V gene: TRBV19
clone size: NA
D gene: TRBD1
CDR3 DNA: TGTGCCAGTAGTATGGGGGACAGGGTGAGAGTCGAGCAGTACTTC
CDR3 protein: CASSMGDRVRVEQYF

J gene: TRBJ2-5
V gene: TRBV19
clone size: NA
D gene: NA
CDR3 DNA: TGTGCCAGTAGTATTTTTAGCGGCCAAGAGACCCAGTACTTC
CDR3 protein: CASSIFSGQETQYF

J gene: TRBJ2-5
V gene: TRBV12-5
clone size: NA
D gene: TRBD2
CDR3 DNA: TGTGCTAGTGCCCAGGGACTAGCCGCGGAGACCCAGTACTTC
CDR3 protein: CASAQGLAAETQYF

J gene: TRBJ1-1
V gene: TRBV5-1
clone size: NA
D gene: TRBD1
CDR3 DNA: TGCGCCAGCAGCTCGCATACAGGGGTACGAGAAGCTTTCTTT
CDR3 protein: CASSSHTGVREAFF

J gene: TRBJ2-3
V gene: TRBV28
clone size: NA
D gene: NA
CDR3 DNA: TGTGCCCATCAAGCAAGGACTCCGCAGTATTTT
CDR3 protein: CAHQARTPQYF

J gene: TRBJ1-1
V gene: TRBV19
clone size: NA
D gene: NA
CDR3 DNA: TGTGCCAGTAGTATGACGATTTTGCGGGGCAGCGGGGGCACTGAAGCTTTCTTT
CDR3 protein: CASSMTILRGSGGTEAFF

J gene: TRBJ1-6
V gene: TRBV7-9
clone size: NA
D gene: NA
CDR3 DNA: TGTGCCAGCAGCGTCCAGGGTGCACTTAATTCACCCCTCCACTTT
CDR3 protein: CASSVQGALNSPLHF

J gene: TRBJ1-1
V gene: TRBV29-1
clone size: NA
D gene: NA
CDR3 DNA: TGCAGCGTTGAGGGGTGGGGGCTTATCGCTGAAGCTTTCTTT
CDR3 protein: CSVEGWGLIAEAFF

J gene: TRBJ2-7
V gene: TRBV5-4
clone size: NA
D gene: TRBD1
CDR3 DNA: TGTGCCAGCAGCGACCGGGACAGGGGCTCCTACGAGCAGTACTTC
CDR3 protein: CASSDRDRGSYEQYF

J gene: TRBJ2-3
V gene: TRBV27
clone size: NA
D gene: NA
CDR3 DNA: TGTGCCAGCAGTTTATCCTCTCCCACAGATACGCAGTATTTT
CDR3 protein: CASSLSSPTDTQYF

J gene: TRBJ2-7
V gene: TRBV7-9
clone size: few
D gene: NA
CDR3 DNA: TGTGCCAGCGGGGGAGGCCATCTCGAGCAGTACTTC
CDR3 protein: CASGGGHLEQYF

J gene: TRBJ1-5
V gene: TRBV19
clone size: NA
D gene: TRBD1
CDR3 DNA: TGTGCCAGTACCATGAGGGGGACAGCCGGCAATCAGCCCCAGCATTTT
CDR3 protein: CASTMRGTAGNQPQHF

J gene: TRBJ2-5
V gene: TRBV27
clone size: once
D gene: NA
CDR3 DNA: TGTGCCAGCAGTTCATATAGAGGTGCAGGGGATGAGACCCAGTACTTC
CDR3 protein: CASSSYRGAGDETQYF

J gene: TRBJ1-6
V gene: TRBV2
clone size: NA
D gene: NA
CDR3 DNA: TGTGCCAGCAGTGTGGCCAGAACGAATTCACCCCTCCACTTT
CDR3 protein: CASSVARTNSPLHF

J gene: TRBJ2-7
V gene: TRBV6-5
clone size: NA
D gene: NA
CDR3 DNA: TGTGCCAGCAGTTTGAGCGGACAGAGAGTATCCTACGAGCAGTACTTC
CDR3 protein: CASSLSGQRVSYEQYF